The 7 T cell receptor beta chains reported below all come from one sample, sequenced in a study of identical twins. A single record per CDR3 protein comes from TCRdb applying MiXCR to the 5' RACE reads. The sample lists around 550,000 distinct CDR3 sequences; 13% to 15% were seen once. These data also formed part of another study, on yellow fever vaccine responses in identical twins.

The sample consisted of CD4+ T cells sorted from blood. The receptors were gathered from a woman between 18 and 29 years old in good health.

The rearrangement links TRBV20-1 to TRBJ2-1; 11 bases fit TRBD2. The CDR3 runs 15 residues. Looked up from germline, CDR1 is DFQATT and CDR2 is SNEGSKA (reference sequence). V shed 6 bases, J shed 2 bases, and the junction held 6 bases outside the gene matches. The chain's CDR3 is CSAIIAGGPYNEQFF. CDR3 bases: TGCAGTGCCATCATAGCGGGGGGGCCCTACAATGAGCAGTTCTTC.

The sample holds a few counts of this clonotype. The J gene is TRBJ2-1, the V gene TRBV5-4; a weak D match, TRBD1 (6 bases). This CDR3 region has 19 residues. V was clipped by 2 bases and J by 10 bases, with 31 bases between them. CDR1 is SGHNT and CDR2 is YYREEE in the germline V gene (reference sequence). The CDR3 bases are TGTGCCAGCAGCTTCGTGGGACACATTCAGGGTCTTTTCGGGAAAGAGCAGTTCTTC. Translating it yields CASSFVGHIQGLFGKEQFF.

Only a few counts were recorded for this clonotype. The rearrangement links TRBV24-1 to TRBJ2-2, with 13 bases fitting TRBD2. The CDR3 runs to 15 residues. The V gene end was trimmed by 7 bases and the J gene end by 3 bases; junction bases not matched to a gene: 1. Per germline, CDR1 KGHDR and CDR2 SFDVKD. CDR3 region: CATSGLAGDTGELFF. Written as DNA, the CDR3 is TGTGCCACCAGCGGACTAGCGGGGGACACCGGGGAGCTGTTTTTT.

This clonotype was counted many times. The rearrangement uses TRBV9 and TRBJ2-5; either TRBD1 or TRBD2 may supply D (5 bases each). Germline V gives CDR1 SGDLS, CDR2 YYNGEE. Trimming took off 1 base at V and 5 bases at J, with 18 bases between the two ends. The CDR3 spans 16 residues. The CDR3: CASSVLGWDPRETQYF. As DNA, the CDR3 is TGTGCCAGCAGCGTACTCGGGTGGGACCCCCGGGAGACCCAGTACTTC.

The rearrangement links TRBV2 to TRBJ2-3, with D possibly being TRBD2 (5 bases). The germline CDR1 and CDR2 sequences are SNHLY and FYNNEI. The CDR3 consists of 15 residues. Trimming removed 6 bases at V and 2 bases at J, with 15 bases between. The CDR3 protein is CASRLDFSLTDTQYF. Written as DNA, the CDR3 is TGTGCCAGCAGACTGGACTTTTCCCTCACAGATACGCAGTATTTT.

This clonotype has just a few counts. The chain couples TRBV28 to TRBJ2-7; D could derive from TRBD1 or TRBD2 (5 bases each). The germline V gene has CDR1 MDHEN and CDR2 SYDVKM. The CDR3 totals 15 residues. Trimming left V 5 bases short and J 2 bases short, with 16 bases between. The CDR3 DNA follows: TGTGCCAGCAGTCCGCTTGGGCAGGGAGCCTACGAGCAGTACGTC. This sequence encodes CASSPLGQGAYEQYV.

This chain connects TRBV9 to TRBJ2-5, with 9 bases that match TRBD2. The CDR3 is made up of 16 amino acids. V trimming: 4 bases; J trimming: 2 bases; junction bases outside the gene matches: 9. CDR1 SGDLS and CDR2 YYNGEE come from the germline V gene. The CDR3 protein is CASSPSAGGVQETQYF. The CDR3 DNA reads TGTGCCAGCAGCCCCTCCGCGGGAGGGGTACAAGAGACCCAGTACTTC.